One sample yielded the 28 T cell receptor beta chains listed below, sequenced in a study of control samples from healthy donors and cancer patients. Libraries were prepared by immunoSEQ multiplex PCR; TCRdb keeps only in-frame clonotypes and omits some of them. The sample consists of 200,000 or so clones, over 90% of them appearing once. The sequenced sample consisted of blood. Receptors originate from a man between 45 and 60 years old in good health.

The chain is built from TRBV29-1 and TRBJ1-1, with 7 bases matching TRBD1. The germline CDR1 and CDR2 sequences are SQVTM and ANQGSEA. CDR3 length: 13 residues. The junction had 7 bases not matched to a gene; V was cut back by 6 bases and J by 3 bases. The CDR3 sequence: CSVGRGRDTEAFF. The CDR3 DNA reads TGCAGCGTGGGTAGGGGGCGGGACACTGAAGCTTTCTTT.

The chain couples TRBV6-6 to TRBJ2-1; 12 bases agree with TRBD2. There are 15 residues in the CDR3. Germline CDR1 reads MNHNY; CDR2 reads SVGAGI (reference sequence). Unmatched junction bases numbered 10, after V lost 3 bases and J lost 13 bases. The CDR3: CASSYSSGGDGIQFF. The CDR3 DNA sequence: TGTGCCAGCAGTTATTCTAGCGGGGGGGATGGGATTCAGTTCTTC.

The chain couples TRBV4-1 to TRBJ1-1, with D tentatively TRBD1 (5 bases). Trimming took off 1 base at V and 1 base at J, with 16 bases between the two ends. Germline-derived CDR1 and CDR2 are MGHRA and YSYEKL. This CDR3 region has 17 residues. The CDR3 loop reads CASSQASGAGGNTEAFF. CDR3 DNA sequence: TGCGCCAGCAGCCAAGCGTCCGGGGCGGGAGGGAACACTGAAGCTTTCTTT.

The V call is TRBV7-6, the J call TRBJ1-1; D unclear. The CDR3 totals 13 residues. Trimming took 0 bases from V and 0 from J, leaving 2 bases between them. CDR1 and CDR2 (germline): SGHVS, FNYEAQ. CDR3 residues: CASSLALNTEAFF. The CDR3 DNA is TGTGCCAGCAGCTTAGCGCTGAACACTGAAGCTTTCTTT.

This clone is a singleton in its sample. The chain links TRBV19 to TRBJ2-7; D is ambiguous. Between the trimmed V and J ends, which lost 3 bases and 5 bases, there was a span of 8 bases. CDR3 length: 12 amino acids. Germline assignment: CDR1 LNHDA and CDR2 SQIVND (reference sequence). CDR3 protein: CASSMKGNEQYF. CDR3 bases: TGTGCCAGTAGTATGAAAGGCAACGAGCAGTACTTC.

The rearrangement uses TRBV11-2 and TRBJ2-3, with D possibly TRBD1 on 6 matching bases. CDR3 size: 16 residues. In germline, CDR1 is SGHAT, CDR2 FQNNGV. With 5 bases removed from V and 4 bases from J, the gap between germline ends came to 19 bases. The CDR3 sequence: CASSRSTPQGSDTQYF. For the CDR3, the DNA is TGTGCCAGCAGCCGAAGCACCCCACAGGGTTCAGATACGCAGTATTTT.

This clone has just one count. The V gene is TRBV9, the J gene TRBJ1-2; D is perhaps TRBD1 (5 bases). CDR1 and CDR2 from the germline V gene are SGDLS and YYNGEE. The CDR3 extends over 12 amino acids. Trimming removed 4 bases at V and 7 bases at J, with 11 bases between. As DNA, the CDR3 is TGTGCCAGCAGCTCGTCTGGGGGTGGCTACACCTTC. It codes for CASSSSGGGYTF.

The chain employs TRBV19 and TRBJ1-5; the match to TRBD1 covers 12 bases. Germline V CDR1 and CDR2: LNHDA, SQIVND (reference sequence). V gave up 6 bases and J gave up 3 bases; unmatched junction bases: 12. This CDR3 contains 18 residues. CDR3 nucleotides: TGTGCCAGTAGGGAGGGGACAGGGGGCCTTCTAAACAATCAGCCCCAGCATTTT. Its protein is CASREGTGGLLNNQPQHF. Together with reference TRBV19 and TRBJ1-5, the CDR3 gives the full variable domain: DGGITQSPKYLFRKEGQNVTLSCEQNLNHDAMYWYRQDPGQGLRLIYYSQIVNDFQKGDIAEGYSVSREKKESFPLTVTSAQKNPTAFYLCASREGTGGLLNNQPQHFGDGTRLSIL.

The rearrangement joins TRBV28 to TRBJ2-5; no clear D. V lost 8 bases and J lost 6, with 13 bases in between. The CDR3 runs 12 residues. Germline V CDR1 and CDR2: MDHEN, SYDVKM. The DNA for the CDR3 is TGTGCCAGCGGCCTGGGATGGAAGACCCAGTACTTC. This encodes CASGLGWKTQYF.

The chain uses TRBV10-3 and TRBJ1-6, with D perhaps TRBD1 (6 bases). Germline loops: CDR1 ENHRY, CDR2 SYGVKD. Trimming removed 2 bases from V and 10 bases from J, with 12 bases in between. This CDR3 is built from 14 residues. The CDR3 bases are TGTGCCATCAGTGAGCAACAGGGCCAATCACCCCTCCACTTT. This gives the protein CAISEQQGQSPLHF.

CDR3 sequence: CASRERSPLHF. In DNA, the CDR3 is TGTGCCAGCAGGGAAAGGTCACCCCTCCACTTT. The chain is built from TRBV6-6 and TRBJ1-6; D is ambiguous. The CDR3 has 11 amino acids. Per germline, CDR1 MNHNY and CDR2 SVGAGI (reference sequence). V was shortened by 6 bases and J by 10 bases, with 7 bases between the two germline ends.

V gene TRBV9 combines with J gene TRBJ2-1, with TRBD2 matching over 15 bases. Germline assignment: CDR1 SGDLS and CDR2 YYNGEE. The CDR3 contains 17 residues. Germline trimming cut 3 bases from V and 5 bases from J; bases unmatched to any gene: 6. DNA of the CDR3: TGTGCCAGCAGCGGGACTAGCGGGGGGGCCATCGACAATGAGCAGTTCTTC. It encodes CASSGTSGGAIDNEQFF.

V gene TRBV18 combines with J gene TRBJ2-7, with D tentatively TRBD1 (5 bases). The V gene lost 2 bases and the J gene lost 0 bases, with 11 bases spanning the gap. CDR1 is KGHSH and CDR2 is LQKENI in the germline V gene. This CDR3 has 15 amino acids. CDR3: CASSPEKGASYEQYF. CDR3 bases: TGTGCCAGCTCACCAGAGAAAGGGGCCTCCTACGAGCAGTACTTC.

DNA for the CDR3: TGTGCCAGCACGCGACAGGGTTCTTCTAATTCACCCCTCCACTTT. Translation gives CASTRQGSSNSPLHF. This chain joins TRBV6-5 and TRBJ1-6, with 7 bases aligning to TRBD1. V shed 7 bases, J shed 6 bases, and the junction held 9 bases outside the gene matches. CDR3 length equals 15 residues. CDR1 and CDR2 (germline): MNHEY, SVGAGI.

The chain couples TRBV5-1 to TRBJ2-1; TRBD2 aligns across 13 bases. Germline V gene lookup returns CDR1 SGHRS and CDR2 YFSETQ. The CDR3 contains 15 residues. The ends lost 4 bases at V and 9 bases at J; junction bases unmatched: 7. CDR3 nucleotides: TGCGCCAGCAGCCCTGGACTAGCGGGGGTAGGTGAGCAGTTCTTC. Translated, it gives CASSPGLAGVGEQFF.

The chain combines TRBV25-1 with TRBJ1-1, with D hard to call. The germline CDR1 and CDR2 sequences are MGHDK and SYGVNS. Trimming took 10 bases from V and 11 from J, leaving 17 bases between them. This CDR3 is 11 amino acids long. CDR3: CATSPRTRAFF. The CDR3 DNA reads TGTGCCACCTCCCCCCGCACCCGCGCTTTCTTT.

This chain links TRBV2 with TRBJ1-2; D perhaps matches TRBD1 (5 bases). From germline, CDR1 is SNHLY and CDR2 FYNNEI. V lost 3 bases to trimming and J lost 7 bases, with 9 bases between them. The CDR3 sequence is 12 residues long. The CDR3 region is CASSEGGSGYTF. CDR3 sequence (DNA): TGTGCCAGCAGTGAGGGGGGAAGTGGCTACACCTTC. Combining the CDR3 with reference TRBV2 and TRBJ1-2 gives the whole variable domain EPEVTQTPSHQVTQMGQEVILRCVPISNHLYFYWYRQILGQKVEFLVSFYNNEISEKSEIFDDQFSVERPDGSNFTLKIRSTKLEDSAMYFCASSEGGSGYTFGSGTRLTVV.

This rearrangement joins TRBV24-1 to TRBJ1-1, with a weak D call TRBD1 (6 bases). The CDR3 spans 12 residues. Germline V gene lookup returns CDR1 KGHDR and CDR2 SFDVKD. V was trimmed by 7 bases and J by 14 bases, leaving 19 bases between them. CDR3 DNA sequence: TGTGCCACCAGCCCCGGGGGCGTTTCTATCTTCTTT. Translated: CATSPGGVSIFF.

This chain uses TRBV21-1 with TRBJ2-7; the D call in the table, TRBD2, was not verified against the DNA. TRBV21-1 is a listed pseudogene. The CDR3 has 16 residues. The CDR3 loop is CAGSKGGGRPHREQYV. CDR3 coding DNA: TGTGCCGGCAGCAAAGGCGGAGGACGTCCCCATCGCGAGCAGTACGTC.

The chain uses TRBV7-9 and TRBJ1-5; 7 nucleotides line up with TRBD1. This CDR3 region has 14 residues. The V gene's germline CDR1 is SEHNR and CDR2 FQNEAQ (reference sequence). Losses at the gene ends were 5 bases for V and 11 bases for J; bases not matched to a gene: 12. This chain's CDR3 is CASSMGQLTSAQHF. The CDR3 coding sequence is TGTGCCAGCAGCATGGGACAGTTAACGTCGGCCCAGCATTTT.

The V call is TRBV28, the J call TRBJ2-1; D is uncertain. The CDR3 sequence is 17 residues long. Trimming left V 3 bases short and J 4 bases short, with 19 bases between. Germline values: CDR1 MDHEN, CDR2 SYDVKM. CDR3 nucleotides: TGTGCCAGCAGTTTCGTGGCCTCGGCCCGTACATACAATGAGCAGTTCTTC. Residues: CASSFVASARTYNEQFF.

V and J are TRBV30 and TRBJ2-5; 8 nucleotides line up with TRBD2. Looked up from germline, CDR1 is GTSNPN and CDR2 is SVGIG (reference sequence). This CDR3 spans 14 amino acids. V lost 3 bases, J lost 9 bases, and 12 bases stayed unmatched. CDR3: CAWRTSGGRIAQYF. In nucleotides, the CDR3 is TGTGCCTGGAGAACGAGCGGGGGCCGGATTGCCCAGTACTTC. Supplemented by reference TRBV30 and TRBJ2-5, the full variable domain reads SQTIHQWPATLVQPVGSPLSLECTVEGTSNPNLYWYRQAAGRGLQLLFYSVGIGQISSEVPQNLSASRPQDRQFILSSKKLLLSDSGFYLCAWRTSGGRIAQYFGPGTRLLVL.

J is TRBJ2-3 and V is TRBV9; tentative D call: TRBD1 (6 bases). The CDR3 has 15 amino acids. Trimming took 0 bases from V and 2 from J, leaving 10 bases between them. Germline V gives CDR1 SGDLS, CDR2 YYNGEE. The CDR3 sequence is CASSVVNRDTDTQYF. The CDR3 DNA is TGTGCCAGCAGCGTAGTTAACAGGGACACAGATACGCAGTATTTT.

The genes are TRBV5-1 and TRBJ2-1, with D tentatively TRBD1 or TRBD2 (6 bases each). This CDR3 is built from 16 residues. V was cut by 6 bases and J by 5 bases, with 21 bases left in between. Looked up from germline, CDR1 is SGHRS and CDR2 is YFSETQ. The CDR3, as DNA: TGCGCCAGCACCTCCTTAGGTGGGGGGCTCAACAATGAGCAGTTCTTC. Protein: CASTSLGGGLNNEQFF. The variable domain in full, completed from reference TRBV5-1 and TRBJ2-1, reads KAGVTQTPRYLIKTRGQQVTLSCSPISGHRSVSWYQQTPGQGLQFLFEYFSETQRNKGNFPGRFSGRQFSNSRSEMNVSTLELGDSALYLCASTSLGGGLNNEQFFGPGTRLTVL.

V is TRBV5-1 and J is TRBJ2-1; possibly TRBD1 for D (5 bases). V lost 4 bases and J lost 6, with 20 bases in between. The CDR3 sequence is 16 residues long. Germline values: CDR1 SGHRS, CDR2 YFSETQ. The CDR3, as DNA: TGCGCCAGCAGCCCCCTTGGGGCAGCAACAGGCAATGAGCAGTTCTTC. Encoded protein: CASSPLGAATGNEQFF.

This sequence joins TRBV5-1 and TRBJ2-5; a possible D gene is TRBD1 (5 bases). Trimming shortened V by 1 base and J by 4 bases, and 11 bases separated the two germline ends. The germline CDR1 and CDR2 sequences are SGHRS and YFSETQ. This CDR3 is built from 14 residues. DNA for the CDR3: TGCGCCAGCAGCTTGAGGGGCCCGGGAGAGACCCAGTACTTC. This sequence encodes CASSLRGPGETQYF.

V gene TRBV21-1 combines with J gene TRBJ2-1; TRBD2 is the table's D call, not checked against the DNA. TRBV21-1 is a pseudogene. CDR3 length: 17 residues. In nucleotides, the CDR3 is TGTGCCAGCAGCAAAGAGAAGAGCGGGCTTACGCCGAATGAGCAGTTCTTC. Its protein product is CASSKEKSGLTPNEQFF.

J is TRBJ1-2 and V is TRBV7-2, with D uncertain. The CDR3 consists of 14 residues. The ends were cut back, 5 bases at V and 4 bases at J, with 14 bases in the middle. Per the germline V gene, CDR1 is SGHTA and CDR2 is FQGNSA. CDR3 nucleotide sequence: TGTGCCAGCAGCCCCAGCCGGGTTTCCTATGGCTACACCTTC. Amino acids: CASSPSRVSYGYTF.